One and the same sample provided the 6 T cell receptor beta chains below, sequenced in a study of T cell responses to AZD1222 COVID-19 vaccine. Data came from immunoSEQ multiplex PCR; TCRdb stores just in-frame clones and leaves some out. The sample lists 140,000 to 150,000 clones, roughly 87% occurring once. Source: peripheral blood, taken 28 days after the second AZD1222 dose. The receptors come from an adult who received the AZD1222 COVID-19 vaccine.

The chain carries TRBV3-1 (or the pseudogene TRBV3-2) and TRBJ1-1; the D is unclear. Germline lookup yields CDR1 LGHDT and CDR2 YNNKEL (reference sequence). CDR3 length equals 13 residues. Trimming removed 4 bases from V and 1 base from J, with 7 bases in between. As DNA, the CDR3 is TGTGCCAGCAGCCTACCAGGGAACACTGAAGCTTTCTTT. The encoded protein is CASSLPGNTEAFF.

The V gene is TRBV28, the J gene TRBJ2-7, with 7 bases aligning to TRBD1. Germline values: CDR1 MDHEN, CDR2 SYDVKM. V was clipped by 5 bases and J by 0 bases; unmatched bases: 7. The CDR3 runs 15 residues. CDR3 coding DNA: TGTGCCAGCAGTACAGGGGCCTTGAGCTCCTACGAGCAGTACTTC. Translated: CASSTGALSSYEQYF.

Only a few counts were recorded for this clone. This chain joins TRBV2 and TRBJ1-3; TRBD1 matches at 7 bases. Germline CDR1 is SNHLY and CDR2 is FYNNEI. With 6 bases clipped from V and 3 bases from J, the junction kept 8 bases outside the gene matches. This CDR3 is built from 15 residues. CDR3 loop: CASSSGQLVGNTIYF. CDR3 nucleotides: TGTGCCAGCAGCTCGGGACAGTTGGTTGGAAACACCATATATTTT.

This chain connects TRBV11-2 to TRBJ2-7; D may be TRBD1 (6 bases). Germline V gene lookup returns CDR1 SGHAT and CDR2 FQNNGV. The CDR3 extends over 12 amino acids. V was pared by 0 bases and J by 7 bases, with 7 bases between. CDR3 sequence: CASSLDRGEQYF. The CDR3 DNA is TGTGCCAGCAGCTTAGATAGGGGGGAGCAGTACTTC.

The chain has TRBV5-1 and TRBJ1-1, with no clear D. There are 14 residues in the CDR3. Trimming shortened V by 3 bases and J by 4 bases, and 13 bases separated the two germline ends. Germline values: CDR1 SGHRS, CDR2 YFSETQ. CDR3 bases: TGCGCCAGCAGCTACGTGACGGGGTCCACTGAAGCTTTCTTT. It yields the protein CASSYVTGSTEAFF.

The chain combines TRBV21-1 with TRBJ2-7; TRBD2, the table's D call, lacks a check against the DNA. TRBV21-1 is an annotated pseudogene. The CDR3 runs 22 residues. The CDR3 protein is CASSNGFRRGLAGGPSSYEQYF. CDR3 nucleotide sequence: TGTGCCAGCAGCAATGGTTTTAGGAGGGGACTAGCGGGAGGACCTTCTTCCTACGAGCAGTACTTC.